These T cell receptor beta chains were read from a single sample in a study of OX40 agonist ivuxolimab in advanced cancers. Data came from immunoSEQ multiplex PCR; TCRdb stores just in-frame clones and leaves some out. There are 75,000 to 80,000 clones in the sample; around four fifths occur only once, and roughly 1.9% lies in the top ten. The input for sequencing was CD4+ or CD8+ T cells sorted from blood, taken in a trial of the OX40 agonist ivuxolimab. The receptors were gathered from an adult with an advanced solid tumor such as melanoma, head and neck, liver or kidney cancer. CDR3s include the opening cysteine and the closing phenylalanine or tryptophan. The D gene is left open where the match is weak. A clone size is listed for some rows: how often the clone was seen (once, few, many), or a class if it is expanded.

d_call: .
v_call: TRBV19
clone_size: .
j_call: TRBJ1-5
cdr3_aa: CASKIEDRRNQPQHF
cdr3_nt: TGTGCCAGTAAGATAGAGGACAGACGAAATCAGCCCCAGCATTTT

d_call: TRBD2
v_call: TRBV2
clone_size: .
j_call: TRBJ2-7
cdr3_aa: CASKELAGYEQYF
cdr3_nt: TGTGCCAGCAAGGAACTAGCGGGTTATGAGCAGTACTTC

d_call: .
v_call: TRBV7-2
clone_size: once
j_call: TRBJ1-2
cdr3_aa: CASSHGRGDYGYTF
cdr3_nt: TGTGCCAGCAGCCACGGGCGGGGAGACTATGGCTACACCTTC

d_call: .
v_call: TRBV6-1
clone_size: .
j_call: TRBJ2-2
cdr3_aa: CASSPERGTGELFF
cdr3_nt: TGTGCCAGCAGCCCTGAGAGGGGCACCGGGGAGCTGTTTTTT

d_call: .
v_call: TRBV19
clone_size: .
j_call: TRBJ1-5
cdr3_aa: CASSILESNQPQHF
cdr3_nt: TGTGCCAGTAGTATACTCGAGAGCAATCAGCCCCAGCATTTT

d_call: TRBD1
v_call: TRBV10-2
clone_size: .
j_call: TRBJ1-1
cdr3_aa: CAIVRDGGQEAFF
cdr3_nt: TGCGCCATCGTCCGGGACGGGGGACAGGAAGCTTTCTTT

d_call: .
v_call: TRBV25-1
clone_size: .
j_call: TRBJ1-6
cdr3_aa: CASSELGGSPLHF
cdr3_nt: TGTGCCAGCAGTGAATTGGGGGGCTCACCCCTCCACTTT

d_call: TRBD2
v_call: TRBV5-4
clone_size: .
j_call: TRBJ2-3
cdr3_aa: CASRKREAGDTQYF
cdr3_nt: TGTGCCAGCAGAAAGCGGGAGGCAGGAGATACGCAGTATTTT

d_call: TRBD1
v_call: TRBV6-6
clone_size: .
j_call: TRBJ2-3
cdr3_aa: CASSQQGAGVTQYF
cdr3_nt: TGTGCCAGCAGCCAACAGGGGGCTGGGGTCACGCAGTATTTT

d_call: .
v_call: TRBV7-9
clone_size: once
j_call: TRBJ2-2
cdr3_aa: CASSQTANTGELFF
cdr3_nt: TGTGCCAGCAGCCAGACAGCGAACACCGGGGAGCTGTTTTTT

d_call: .
v_call: TRBV7-2
clone_size: .
j_call: TRBJ1-1
cdr3_aa: CASSGQGFDGFF
cdr3_nt: TGTGCCAGCAGCGGCCAGGGATTCGATGGTTTCTTT